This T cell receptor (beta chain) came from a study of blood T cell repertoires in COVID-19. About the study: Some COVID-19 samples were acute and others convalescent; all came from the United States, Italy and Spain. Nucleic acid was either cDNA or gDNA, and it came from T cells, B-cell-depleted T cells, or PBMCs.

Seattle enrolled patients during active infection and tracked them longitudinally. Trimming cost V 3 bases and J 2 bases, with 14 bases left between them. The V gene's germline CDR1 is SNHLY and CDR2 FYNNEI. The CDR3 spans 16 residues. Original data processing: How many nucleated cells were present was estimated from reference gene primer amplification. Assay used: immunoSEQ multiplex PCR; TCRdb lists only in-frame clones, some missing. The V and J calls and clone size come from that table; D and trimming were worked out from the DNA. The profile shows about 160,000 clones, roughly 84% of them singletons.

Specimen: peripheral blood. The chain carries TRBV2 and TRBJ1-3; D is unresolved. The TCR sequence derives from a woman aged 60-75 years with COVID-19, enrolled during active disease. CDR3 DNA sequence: TGTGCCAGCAGTGATATACTAAGCTCGACTGGAAACACCATATATTTT. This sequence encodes CASSDILSSTGNTIYF.